The clone carrying this TCR beta chain has ten or more counts. The antigen is unknown. The data are from a study of T cells in Graves' hyperthyroidism and ophthalmopathy. RNA transcripts yielded amplified TCR beta CDR3 regions. When the TCR CDR3 underwent first-round RT-PCR, the HTBI primer set was used. Via MiXCR, TCRdb re-called the multiplex PCR reads, giving one row per CDR3 protein. The top ten clones hold 7% to 9% of a sample with around 620,000 distinct CDR3 sequences, 12% to 15% of them seen once. General study points: Most expanded thyroid clonotypes above 0.001 recurred in blood. A model using 13 V-J features told ophthalmopathy apart from stable hyperthyroidism.

V was trimmed by 1 base and J by 1 base, leaving 3 bases between them. CDR3 size: 13 residues. Per germline, CDR1 MNHEY and CDR2 SMNVEV (reference sequence). A Clinical Activity Score of at least 3, a NOSPECS grade of at least 4 and a duration under 3 months were recorded in the ophthalmopathy patients. The specimen was blood. The chain carries TRBV27 and TRBJ2-3, with no clear D. This receptor was obtained from a woman aged 18-29 years with Graves' ophthalmopathy. CDR3 DNA sequence: TGTGCCAGCAGTTTATTTGGCACAGATACGCAGTATTTT. This sequence encodes CASSLFGTDTQYF.